This passage covers 20 T cell receptor beta chains from one sample sequenced in a study of T cells expressing NK-cell markers. TCRdb reanalyzed the 5' RACE reads, giving one entry per CDR3 protein sequence and no DNA. The repertoire table contains about 180,000 distinct CDR3 sequences. Sequenced material: blood T cells: a sorted CD56 or NKG2C T cell subset, CD4+ or CD8+ T cells, or bulk PBMC T cells (not recorded which). The source of these receptors is a woman between 18 and 70 years old in good health.

The V call is TRBV6-8, the J call TRBJ1-2; TCRdb returns TRBD1, unconfirmable since there is no DNA. The CDR3 loop spans 17 amino acids. Germline CDR1 and CDR2: MNHGY and SAAAGT. CDR3: CASSYPRGVSANYGYTF.

The chain joins TRBV28 to TRBJ2-3; checking the TCRdb D call of TRBD2 is not possible without DNA. This CDR3 is 14 amino acids long. Germline-derived CDR1 and CDR2 are MDHEN and SYDVKM. The CDR3 sequence: CASSDLTDWDTQYF.

The CDR3 sequence: CASSLAGGVTEAFF. V is TRBV7-8 and J is TRBJ1-1. The CDR3 loop spans 14 amino acids. Germline V gene lookup returns CDR1 SGHVS and CDR2 FQNEAQ.

The V call is TRBV15, the J call TRBJ2-2; lacking DNA, the TRBD2 call made by TCRdb goes unchecked. The CDR3 consists of 14 residues. CDR1 is LNHNV, CDR2 YYDKDF, per germline (reference sequence). The CDR3: CATSTRLSTGELFF.

The genes are TRBV24-1 and TRBJ2-3; TCRdb indicates TRBD2, and absent DNA this call remains unverified. Germline-derived CDR1 and CDR2 are KGHDR and SFDVKD. This CDR3 has 16 amino acids. This chain's CDR3 is CATSDGASGSTDTQYF.

This sequence joins TRBV9 and TRBJ1-5; TCRdb picks TRBD1, but there is no DNA to check that call. The CDR3 is made up of 16 amino acids. The germline V gene encodes CDR1 SGDLS and CDR2 YYNGEE. This chain's CDR3 is CASSVVARNSNQPQHF.

The genes are TRBV28 and TRBJ2-7; the TCRdb D gene call, TRBD1, has no DNA to confirm it. The germline CDR1 and CDR2 sequences are MDHEN and SYDVKM. CDR3 length: 16 residues. CDR3 protein: CASSLSGTGGKYEQYF.

The rearrangement joins TRBV20-1 to TRBJ2-3; TCRdb reports TRBD2, a call that lacks DNA to check it against. From germline, CDR1 is DFQATT and CDR2 SNEGSKA (reference sequence). The CDR3 covers 18 residues. CDR3 protein: CSARRQLIAGALLDTQYF.

This chain uses TRBV4-1 with TRBJ2-3; TCRdb names TRBD2, which stays unverified in the absence of DNA. CDR1 and CDR2 (germline): MGHRA, YSYEKL. The CDR3 has 17 amino acids. The CDR3 protein is CASSQGRGGGGTDTQYF.

The chain combines TRBV12-3 or TRBV12-4 with TRBJ1-1. The CDR3 length is 14 residues. The CDR3 sequence is CATLWAGMNTEAFF.

CDR3 sequence reads: CASSPLAGGAEDTQYF. This chain connects TRBV5-1 to TRBJ2-3; lacking DNA, the TRBD2 call made by TCRdb goes unchecked. The CDR3 is made up of 16 amino acids. Germline V gene lookup returns CDR1 SGHRS and CDR2 YFSETQ. Combining the CDR3 with reference TRBV5-1 and TRBJ2-3 gives the whole variable domain KAGVTQTPRYLIKTRGQQVTLSCSPISGHRSVSWYQQTPGQGLQFLFEYFSETQRNKGNFPGRFSGRQFSNSRSEMNVSTLELGDSALYLCASSPLAGGAEDTQYFGPGTRLTVL.

This sequence joins TRBV5-1 and TRBJ2-3; TCRdb designates TRBD2, a call that cannot be tested without DNA. The CDR3 totals 15 residues. Germline CDR1 is SGHRS and CDR2 is YFSETQ. CDR3 loop: CASSPKLAGTDTQYF.

The chain couples TRBV4-1 to TRBJ2-3; absent DNA, TCRdb's TRBD1 call cannot be checked. From germline, CDR1 is MGHRA and CDR2 YSYEKL. This CDR3 contains 20 residues. CDR3 region: CASSQVLAITGQFLTDTQYF.

The rearrangement links TRBV5-1 to TRBJ1-2; TCRdb outputs TRBD1, but without DNA this stays unchecked. The CDR3 is 15 amino acids. The germline V gene encodes CDR1 SGHRS and CDR2 YFSETQ. CDR3 sequence: CASSPGVGGSYGYTF.

This chain joins TRBV20-1 and TRBJ2-5. In germline, CDR1 is DFQATT, CDR2 SNEGSKA (reference sequence). The CDR3 spans 12 residues. The CDR3 loop reads CSAGVHRETQYF.

This chain uses TRBV9 with TRBJ2-3; TCRdb proposes TRBD2, but this gene call is untestable without DNA. The germline V gene has CDR1 SGDLS and CDR2 YYNGEE. This CDR3 comprises 15 residues. The CDR3 reads CASSPSAGSSDTQYF.

This chain joins TRBV20-1 and TRBJ1-5; TCRdb selects TRBD1, and the lack of DNA leaves this call unchecked. Germline CDR1 reads DFQATT; CDR2 reads SNEGSKA (reference sequence). The CDR3 length is 16 residues. The CDR3 loop reads CSARDSGQGSGQPQHF.

V gene TRBV9 combines with J gene TRBJ1-3; the D call from TCRdb, TRBD1, cannot be confirmed without DNA. The CDR3 loop spans 14 amino acids. Germline values: CDR1 SGDLS, CDR2 YYNGEE. The CDR3 spells CASSPQGSGNTIYF.

The chain combines TRBV28 with TRBJ2-2; TCRdb names TRBD2, which stays unverified in the absence of DNA. The length of the CDR3 is 15 residues. Per germline, CDR1 MDHEN and CDR2 SYDVKM. The chain's CDR3 is CASNSPGSNTGELFF.

The rearrangement uses TRBV7-6 and TRBJ2-3; no DNA is available, so the TRBD1 call from TCRdb remains unchecked. This CDR3 has 17 amino acids. Per the germline V gene, CDR1 is SGHVS and CDR2 is FNYEAQ. The CDR3 spells CASSLAPRLGLTDTQYF.